The 30 T cell receptor beta chains below all came from one sample that was sequenced in a study of identical twins. TCRdb analysed the 5' RACE reads with MiXCR anew, one entry per CDR3 protein. The data show under 900,000 distinct CDR3 sequences, with over 9% seen just once and around 1.6% held by the top ten. Separately, the same data were catalogued under a study of yellow fever vaccine responses in identical twins.

Sequenced material: PBMCs. These receptors all come from a woman under 30 in good health.

In the case of this clonotype: The junction does not match germline at one end; this may be a read error. The chain couples TRBV20-1 to TRBJ2-3, with D unclear. The CDR3 has 9 amino acids. CDR1 DFQATT and CDR2 SNEGSKA come from the germline V gene (reference sequence). The CDR3 is CSADPSHTF. The CDR3 DNA reads as TGCAGTGCCGACCCCTCTCACACTTTT.

This clonotype was seen a handful of times. This chain uses TRBV12-3 or TRBV12-4 with TRBJ2-7, with D possibly matching TRBD2 (6 bases). This CDR3 region has 13 residues. The V gene lost 7 bases and the J gene lost 7 bases, with 17 bases spanning the gap. As DNA, the CDR3 is TGTGCCAGCATGATTCGGAGGGGCGCAGAGCAGTACTTC. Its translation is CASMIRRGAEQYF.

This clonotype was seen a handful of times. V and J are TRBV6-5 and TRBJ1-6; no clear D gene. This CDR3 is built from 15 residues. The ends were cut back, 4 bases at V and 5 bases at J, with 12 bases in the middle. Germline CDR1 is MNHEY and CDR2 is SVGAGI. CDR3 nucleotide sequence: TGTGCCAGCAGTTTGTTTGACGGGGATAATTCACCCCTCCACTTT. Protein sequence: CASSLFDGDNSPLHF.

This clonotype has ten or more counts. The CDR3 loop reads CASSPTSGRYEQYV. The CDR3 region has the DNA TGTGCCAGCAGTCCAACTAGCGGGAGGTACGAGCAGTACGTC. The chain uses TRBV28 and TRBJ2-7; TRBD2 aligns across 12 bases. CDR1 MDHEN and CDR2 SYDVKM come from the germline V gene. The length of the CDR3 is 14 residues. V lost 5 bases, J lost 4 bases, and 3 bases stayed unmatched.

V is TRBV10-3 and J is TRBJ1-3, with D hard to call. From germline, CDR1 is ENHRY and CDR2 SYGVKD. V lost 4 bases to trimming and J lost 3 bases, with 7 bases between them. CDR3 length: 13 amino acids. The CDR3 loop is CAISGIGGNTIYF. The CDR3 region has the DNA TGTGCCATCAGTGGGATTGGTGGAAACACCATATATTTT.

Many counts were recorded for this clonotype. The chain is built from TRBV5-1 and TRBJ2-7; D may be TRBD2 (6 bases). CDR1 is SGHRS, CDR2 YFSETQ, per germline. V was clipped by 3 bases and J by 0 bases, with 19 bases between them. This CDR3 has 17 residues. CDR3 residues: CASSWGLRLVFSYEQYF. For the CDR3, the DNA is TGCGCCAGCAGCTGGGGGTTAAGACTAGTGTTCTCCTACGAGCAGTACTTC.

The J gene is TRBJ1-4, the V gene TRBV6-1; no definite D call. Germline V gives CDR1 MNHNS, CDR2 SASEGT. V lost 6 bases, J lost 0 bases, and 8 bases lay in between. The CDR3 runs to 14 residues. CDR3 protein: CASREFATNEKLFF. CDR3 nucleotide sequence: TGTGCCAGCAGGGAGTTCGCAACTAATGAAAAACTGTTTTTT.

V is TRBV28 and J is TRBJ2-7, with 8 bases fitting TRBD2. V lost 7 bases, J lost 5 bases, and 7 bases stayed unmatched. CDR3 length equals 13 residues. Germline lookup yields CDR1 MDHEN and CDR2 SYDVKM. The DNA for the CDR3 is TGTGCCAGCACCTGGGGCGGGAGGAACGAGCAGTACTTC. Translated: CASTWGGRNEQYF.

The chain links TRBV12-3 or TRBV12-4 to TRBJ2-1; D is unresolved. This CDR3 comprises 14 residues. Trimming shortened V by 3 bases and J by 0 bases, and 6 bases separated the two germline ends. The DNA of the CDR3 is TGTGCCAGCAGTTTCTTTAGCTCCTACAATGAGCAGTTCTTC. Its protein is CASSFFSSYNEQFF.

This clonotype was found many times. CDR3 DNA sequence: TGTGCCAGCAGCCTCGGGGGGAGCATGAACACTGAAGCTTTCTTT. Encoded protein: CASSLGGSMNTEAFF. The V gene is TRBV9, the J gene TRBJ1-1, with D perhaps TRBD1 (5 bases). The CDR3 is made up of 15 amino acids. The germline V gene encodes CDR1 SGDLS and CDR2 YYNGEE. V was trimmed by 4 bases and J by 0 bases, leaving 13 bases between them.

DNA of the CDR3: TGTGCCAGCCTTTTTCTAACAGGGGGCAATGAGCAGTTCTTC. Residues: CASLFLTGGNEQFF. This chain links TRBV2 with TRBJ2-1, with TRBD1 matching 8 bases. The CDR3 runs to 14 residues. Germline CDR1 SNHLY, CDR2 FYNNEI. With V trimmed by 8 bases and J by 6 bases, 9 bases remained unmatched. The full variable domain, with the rest looked up from reference TRBV2 and TRBJ2-1, is EPEVTQTPSHQVTQMGQEVILRCVPISNHLYFYWYRQILGQKVEFLVSFYNNEISEKSEIFDDQFSVERPDGSNFTLKIRSTKLEDSAMYFCASLFLTGGNEQFFGPGTRLTVL.

This clonotype was detected only a few times. A much larger clone lies one base from this, so it may be a read error. V gene TRBV12-3 or TRBV12-4 combines with J gene TRBJ2-1, with TRBD2 matching 9 bases. The CDR3 is 15 residues long. V was clipped by 6 bases and J by 0 bases; unmatched bases: 3. CDR3 protein: CASRYSGSSYNEQFF. CDR3 bases: TGTGCCAGCAGGTATAGCGGGAGCTCCTACAATGAGCAGTTCTTC.

This clonotype was detected only a few times. This rearrangement joins TRBV12-3 or TRBV12-4 to TRBJ1-5, with D tentatively TRBD1 (6 bases). V was cut by 3 bases and J by 3 bases, with 12 bases left in between. The CDR3 has 15 amino acids. In DNA, the CDR3 is TGTGCCAGCAGTTTGTCGGGGGCCCCCAATCAGCCCCAGCATTTT. Translation: CASSLSGAPNQPQHF.

There are a few counts of this clonotype. The V gene is TRBV7-3, the J gene TRBJ2-1; 8 bases match TRBD1. The ends lost 4 bases at V and 2 bases at J; junction bases unmatched: 4. Germline CDR1 is SGHTA and CDR2 is FQGTGA. The CDR3 has 15 amino acids. CDR3 sequence: CASSSGQVAYNEQFF. CDR3 DNA: TGTGCCAGCAGCTCGGGACAGGTTGCCTACAATGAGCAGTTCTTC.

This clonotype was recorded at least ten times. The chain combines TRBV10-3 with TRBJ1-6; tentatively, D is TRBD1 (6 bases). This CDR3 region has 16 residues. V was pared by 4 bases and J by 1 base, with 11 bases between. Germline CDR1 reads ENHRY; CDR2 reads SYGVKD. CDR3 in amino acids: CAISAGGESYNSPLHF. The CDR3 coding sequence is TGTGCCATCAGTGCGGGGGGCGAATCCTATAATTCACCCCTCCACTTT.

This clonotype came up many times. CDR3 sequence: CASSNGQVYNEQFF. CDR3 coding DNA: TGTGCCAGTAGTAACGGACAGGTTTACAATGAGCAGTTCTTC. This chain links TRBV19 with TRBJ2-1; 7 bases match TRBD1. V lost 4 bases, J lost 4 bases, and 4 bases stayed unmatched. The germline gives CDR1 LNHDA, CDR2 SQIVND (reference sequence). The CDR3 extends over 14 amino acids. Together with reference TRBV19 and TRBJ2-1, the CDR3 gives the full variable domain: DGGITQSPKYLFRKEGQNVTLSCEQNLNHDAMYWYRQDPGQGLRLIYYSQIVNDFQKGDIAEGYSVSREKKESFPLTVTSAQKNPTAFYLCASSNGQVYNEQFFGPGTRLTVL.

This clonotype was recorded a few times. This chain uses TRBV7-8 with TRBJ1-5, with D hard to call. The germline CDR1 and CDR2 sequences are SGHVS and FQNEAQ. This CDR3 is built from 17 residues. Trimming pared 5 bases from V and 4 bases from J, leaving 21 bases between. CDR3 coding DNA: TGTGCCAGCAGCCCCATGGGCGCGGCATCCCCTAATCAGCCCCAGCATTTT. Translating it yields CASSPMGAASPNQPQHF.

Concerning this clonotype: Germline and junction disagree at one end, which may indicate a read error. V and J are TRBV11-2 and TRBJ2-1; D uncertain. CDR3 length equals 13 residues. Germline loops: CDR1 SGHAT, CDR2 FQNNGV. The CDR3 is CASSLVGSSEKFF. In DNA form, the CDR3 reads TGTGCCAGCAGCTTAGTGGGGTCCAGTGAGAAGTTCTTC. Combining the CDR3 with reference TRBV11-2 and TRBJ2-1 gives the whole variable domain EAGVAQSPRYKIIEKRQSVAFWCNPISGHATLYWYQQILGQGPKLLIQFQNNGVVDDSQLPKDRFSAERLKGVDSTLKIQPAKLEDSAVYLCASSLVGSSEKFFGPGTRLTVL.

The V call is TRBV18, the J call TRBJ2-4; D uncertain. Trimming removed 3 bases at V and 0 bases at J, with 12 bases between. Per the germline V gene, CDR1 is KGHSH and CDR2 is LQKENI. The CDR3 loop spans 16 amino acids. CDR3 nucleotide sequence: TGTGCCAGCTCACCCTGGAACTTTGTAGCCAAAAACATTCAGTACTTC. It is translated as CASSPWNFVAKNIQYF.

This clonotype was seen only a few times. The CDR3 is CASSLQTEQYF. The CDR3, as DNA: TGTGCCAGCAGCCTCCAAACCGAGCAGTACTTC. V and J are TRBV3-1 and TRBJ2-7; D remains unclear. Trimming removed 4 bases from V and 6 bases from J, with 7 bases in between. Germline values: CDR1 LGHDT, CDR2 YNNKEL (reference sequence). The CDR3 covers 11 residues.

The rearrangement joins TRBV5-5 to TRBJ2-1; TRBD1 matches at 8 bases. The V and J ends lost 0 bases and 9 bases, in that order; junction bases with no gene match: 2. The CDR3 runs 13 residues. Germline V gives CDR1 SGHKS, CDR2 YYEKEE (reference sequence). The chain's CDR3 is CASSLDRGIEQFF. CDR3 nucleotides: TGTGCCAGCAGCTTGGACAGGGGGATTGAGCAGTTCTTC.

The chain couples TRBV7-6 to TRBJ1-6; 10 nucleotides line up with TRBD1. Germline CDR1 reads SGHVS; CDR2 reads FNYEAQ. This CDR3 region has 15 residues. Germline trimming cut 2 bases from V and 9 bases from J; bases unmatched to any gene: 4. The CDR3 bases are TGTGCCAGCAGCTTACAGGGACAGGGGTTTTCACCCCTCCACTTT. It encodes CASSLQGQGFSPLHF. Combining the CDR3 with reference TRBV7-6 and TRBJ1-6 gives the whole variable domain GAGVSQSPRYKVTKRGQDVALRCDPISGHVSLYWYRQALGQGPEFLTYFNYEAQQDKSGLPNDRFSAERPEGSISTLTIQRTEQRDSAMYRCASSLQGQGFSPLHFGNGTRLTVT.

CDR3 loop: CASRRTGTNTEAFF. The CDR3 coding sequence is TGTGCCAGCAGACGGACAGGGACGAACACTGAAGCTTTCTTT. The chain combines TRBV9 with TRBJ1-1; TRBD1 aligns across 8 bases. Germline lookup yields CDR1 SGDLS and CDR2 YYNGEE. This CDR3 contains 14 residues. The V gene end was trimmed by 5 bases and the J gene end by 1 base; junction bases not matched to a gene: 4.

Ten or more counts support this clonotype. The rearrangement uses TRBV12-3 or TRBV12-4 and TRBJ2-1; 8 bases are shared with TRBD2. CDR3 length equals 15 residues. The V and J ends lost 1 base and 8 bases, in that order; junction bases with no gene match: 7. The CDR3 is CASSLGPGRVDEQFF. In nucleotides, the CDR3 is TGTGCCAGCAGTTTAGGCCCCGGGAGGGTAGATGAGCAGTTCTTC.

The J gene is TRBJ2-1, the V gene TRBV6-5; 11 bases fit TRBD2. The junction had 9 bases not matched to a gene; V was cut back by 0 bases and J by 8 bases. The CDR3 runs 17 residues. Germline V CDR1 and CDR2: MNHEY, SVGAGI. CDR3 nucleotide sequence: TGTGCCAGCAGTTACTCGACTAGCGGGGTGGGGAGGGATGAGCAGTTCTTC. Translation: CASSYSTSGVGRDEQFF.

In this sample, this clonotype turned up many times. V and J are TRBV5-6 and TRBJ2-4; D gene unclear. Germline CDR1 SGHDT, CDR2 YYEEEE. Trimming cost V 3 bases and J 2 bases, with 9 bases left between them. The CDR3 consists of 14 residues. The CDR3: CASSSLPPKNIQYF. The CDR3 bases are TGTGCCAGCAGCTCCTTACCCCCCAAAAACATTCAGTACTTC.

V usage is TRBV7-2 and J usage is TRBJ2-1; weak D call: TRBD2 (6 bases). This CDR3 is built from 14 residues. Germline CDR1 SGHTA, CDR2 FQGNSA. The V gene lost 8 bases and the J gene lost 4 bases, with 15 bases spanning the gap. The CDR3: CASRPGLQYNEQFF. CDR3 sequence (DNA): TGTGCCAGCCGCCCGGGACTCCAATACAATGAGCAGTTCTTC.

This clonotype was found a few times. The rearrangement links TRBV20-1 to TRBJ1-6; TRBD1 might be the D (6 bases). The CDR3 totals 12 residues. Trimming removed 0 bases at V and 11 bases at J, with 8 bases between. In germline, CDR1 is DFQATT, CDR2 SNEGSKA (reference sequence). The chain's CDR3 is CSARDQGPPLHF. The DNA for the CDR3 is TGCAGTGCTAGAGATCAGGGGCCACCCCTCCACTTT.

This clonotype was counted only a few times. The chain joins TRBV19 to TRBJ1-2, with D tentatively TRBD1 (6 bases). The V and J ends lost 4 bases and 4 bases respectively, with 22 bases between them. The CDR3 has 17 residues. In germline, CDR1 is LNHDA, CDR2 SQIVND (reference sequence). The CDR3 protein is CASSNSRWGPGAYGYTF. The DNA for the CDR3 is TGTGCCAGTAGTAACTCCCGGTGGGGCCCAGGGGCCTATGGCTACACCTTC. Complete variable domain (other parts from reference TRBV19 and TRBJ1-2): DGGITQSPKYLFRKEGQNVTLSCEQNLNHDAMYWYRQDPGQGLRLIYYSQIVNDFQKGDIAEGYSVSREKKESFPLTVTSAQKNPTAFYLCASSNSRWGPGAYGYTFGSGTRLTVV.

The genes are TRBV7-9 and TRBJ2-7; 7 bases line up with TRBD1. In germline, CDR1 is SEHNR, CDR2 FQNEAQ (reference sequence). V was pared by 2 bases and J by 9 bases, with 4 bases of the junction left unmatched. The CDR3 runs to 12 residues. The CDR3 loop is CASSLRGGGQYV. CDR3 DNA: TGTGCCAGCAGCTTAAGAGGGGGCGGGCAGTACGTC.